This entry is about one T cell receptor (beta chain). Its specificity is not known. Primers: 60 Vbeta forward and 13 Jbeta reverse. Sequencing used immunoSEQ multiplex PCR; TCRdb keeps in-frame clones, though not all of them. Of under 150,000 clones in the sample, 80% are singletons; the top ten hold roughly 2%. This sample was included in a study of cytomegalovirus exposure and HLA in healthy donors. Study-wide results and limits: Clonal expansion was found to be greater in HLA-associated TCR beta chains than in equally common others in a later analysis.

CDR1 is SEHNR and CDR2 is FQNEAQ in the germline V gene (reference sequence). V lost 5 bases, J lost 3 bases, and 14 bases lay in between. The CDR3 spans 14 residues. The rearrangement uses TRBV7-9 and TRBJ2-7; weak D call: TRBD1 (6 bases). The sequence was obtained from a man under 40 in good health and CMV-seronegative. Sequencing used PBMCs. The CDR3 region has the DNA TGTGCCAGCAGCGTTGGGCAGGGGAACTACGAGCAGTACTTC. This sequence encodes CASSVGQGNYEQYF. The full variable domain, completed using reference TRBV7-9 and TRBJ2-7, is DTGVSQNPRHKITKRGQNVTFRCDPISEHNRLYWYRQTLGQGPEFLTYFQNEAQLEKSRLLSDRFSAERPKGSFSTLEIQRTEQGDSAMYLCASSVGQGNYEQYFGPGTRLTVT.